This TCR beta chain was recorded in a study of T cells after yellow fever vaccination. Study summary: With SMART-Seq v4 Ultra Low Input, the fractions containing low cell numbers were prepared.

Regarding the study as a whole: A weaker but faster secondary response was observed, peaking on day 5 versus 15. Abundant clonotypes from the bulk population could get into FACS-sorted repertoires as contaminants.

This clonotype has ten or more counts. The V gene's germline CDR1 is SGHVS and CDR2 FQNEAQ. V was cut by 4 bases and J by 7 bases, with 13 bases left in between. The CDR3 has 14 amino acids. 5'RACE template switching generated TCR cDNA, adding a universal primer site and UMIs. TCRdb called the 5' RACE reads again in MiXCR, with one record for every CDR3 protein. Among fewer than 100,000 distinct CDR3 sequences listed, roughly 9% were seen once. The chain couples TRBV7-8 to TRBJ2-2; TRBD2 is a possible D gene (5 bases). The sample was CD8+ T cells not binding an NS4B(214-222) dextramer, sorted from PBMCs, taken around 16 days after the first yellow fever vaccination. This clonotype was obtained from a man between 18 and 29 years old who received the YFV17D yellow fever vaccine. For the CDR3, the DNA is TGTGCCAGCAGCTCAATAGAAGGAGGCGGGGAGCTGTTTTTT. It codes for CASSSIEGGGELFF. The whole variable domain, filled in from reference TRBV7-8 and TRBJ2-2, reads GAGVSQSPRYKVAKRGQDVALRCDPISGHVSLFWYQQALGQGPEFLTYFQNEAQLDKSGLPSDRFFAERPEGSVSTLKIQRTQQEDSAVYLCASSSIEGGGELFFGEGSRLTVL.